A single sample is the source of the 8 T cell receptor beta chains below, sequenced in a study of blood T cell repertoires in COVID-19. Produced via immunoSEQ multiplex PCR; TCRdb's table is partial and in-frame only. Among approximately 82,000 clones listed, around 88% were seen once. The specimen sequenced was PBMCs or T cells enriched from blood (not recorded which). The source is a woman aged 50 to 65 with acute COVID-19.

In nucleotides, the CDR3 is TGCGCCAGCAGCCCCAGGTCGTCCGTTAGCACAGATACGCAGTATTTT. This codes for CASSPRSSVSTDTQYF. This chain uses TRBV5-1 with TRBJ2-3; D is undetermined. Trimming removed 4 bases at V and 0 bases at J, with 15 bases between. CDR3 length: 16 residues. The germline V gene encodes CDR1 SGHRS and CDR2 YFSETQ.

The chain couples TRBV14 to TRBJ1-5; D may be TRBD1 (6 bases). CDR1 is SGHDN, CDR2 FVKESK, per germline. The V and J ends lost 8 bases and 3 bases respectively, with 11 bases between them. The CDR3 covers 13 residues. The CDR3 loop reads CASSGQSNQPQHF. The CDR3 nucleotides read TGTGCCAGCTCCGGACAGTCCAATCAGCCCCAGCATTTT.

The chain employs TRBV5-1 and TRBJ1-1, with 7 bases identical to TRBD1. There are 15 residues in the CDR3. Germline V CDR1 and CDR2: SGHRS, YFSETQ. The J segment lost 1 base and the V segment lost 3 bases, leaving 6 bases of the junction unmatched. The CDR3 region is CASSSGDRGNTEAFF. CDR3 coding DNA: TGCGCCAGCAGCTCAGGGGACAGAGGGAACACTGAAGCTTTCTTT.

The rearrangement joins TRBV5-6 to TRBJ2-2, with TRBD2 as a possible D gene (6 bases). Germline assignment: CDR1 SGHDT and CDR2 YYEEEE. V dropped 1 base and J dropped 5 bases, with 18 bases sitting between them. This CDR3 is 17 amino acids long. As DNA, the CDR3 is TGTGCCAGCAGCTTGTCGGTGACTAGTCTAGGGACCGGGGAGCTGTTTTTT. This codes for CASSLSVTSLGTGELFF.

This chain connects TRBV3-1 (or the pseudogene TRBV3-2) to TRBJ1-2; 10 nucleotides line up with TRBD1. The CDR3 runs 17 residues. The germline gives CDR1 LGHDT, CDR2 YNNKEL (reference sequence). The junction had 13 bases not matched to a gene; V was cut back by 2 bases and J by 7 bases. CDR3 in amino acids: CASSQNPGQGNGPGYTF. The CDR3 nucleotides are TGTGCCAGCAGCCAAAATCCGGGACAGGGGAATGGGCCTGGCTACACCTTC.

The chain recombines TRBV19 with TRBJ1-5, with D possibly TRBD1 on 5 matching bases. The germline gives CDR1 LNHDA, CDR2 SQIVND (reference sequence). There are 14 residues in the CDR3. V was clipped by 3 bases and J by 6 bases, with 12 bases between them. The CDR3 nucleotides are TGTGCCAGTAGTATCGTTCTCACAGGTCAGCCCCAGCATTTT. It codes for CASSIVLTGQPQHF.

This sequence joins TRBV9 and TRBJ2-3, with D maybe TRBD2 (5 bases). Germline lookup yields CDR1 SGDLS and CDR2 YYNGEE. The V end lost 0 bases, the J end lost 6 bases, and 11 bases lay between the germline ends. The CDR3 loop spans 14 amino acids. The chain's CDR3 is CASSVGALADTQYF. The CDR3, as DNA: TGTGCCAGCAGCGTAGGAGCGTTAGCGGATACGCAGTATTTT.

The chain links TRBV18 to TRBJ2-1; D call uncertain. Trimming stripped 3 bases from V and 2 bases from J, with 5 bases between. The CDR3 totals 13 residues. The germline V gene has CDR1 KGHSH and CDR2 LQKENI. The CDR3, as DNA: TGTGCCAGCTCACCTGAGACCTACAATGAGCAGTTCTTC. This sequence encodes CASSPETYNEQFF. The full variable domain, in which reference TRBV18 and TRBJ2-1 provide the parts outside the CDR3, is NAGVMQNPRHLVRRRGQEARLRCSPMKGHSHVYWYRQLPEEGLKFMVYLQKENIIDESGMPKERFSAEFPKEGPSILRIQQVVRGDSAAYFCASSPETYNEQFFGPGTRLTVL.